This T cell receptor beta chain was documented in a study of post-analysis software for immune sequencing data. At the level of the study: Patients had relapsing-remitting, secondary progressive or progressive-relapsing multiple sclerosis; some lacked subtype.

Carried by the TCR beta cDNA libraries were unique molecular identifiers. One entry per CDR3 protein, called by TCRdb with MiXCR from the PCR reads. The profile shows roughly 600,000 distinct CDR3 sequences, 40% to 50% of them singletons. The CDR3 runs 16 residues. Germline loops: CDR1 SGHRS, CDR2 YFSETQ. V trimming: 3 bases; J trimming: 7 bases; junction bases outside the gene matches: 8. Only a few counts were recorded for this clonotype. Its cognate antigen is unknown. The study's findings and limits: The normalized Chao1 diversity of multiple sclerosis patients was significantly lower than that of controls. Roughly five TRBV segments, including TRBV5-6, TRBV5-1 and TRBV20-1, were more frequent in patients than controls.

The sequencing input was blood. The sequence came from a girl aged 5-17 years with multiple sclerosis. The chain joins TRBV5-1 to TRBJ2-1; 12 bases fit TRBD1. The DNA of the CDR3 is TGCGCCAGCAGCTCCTCCGGGACAGGGGGCCGGAATGAGCAGTTCTTC. Amino acids: CASSSSGTGGRNEQFF.